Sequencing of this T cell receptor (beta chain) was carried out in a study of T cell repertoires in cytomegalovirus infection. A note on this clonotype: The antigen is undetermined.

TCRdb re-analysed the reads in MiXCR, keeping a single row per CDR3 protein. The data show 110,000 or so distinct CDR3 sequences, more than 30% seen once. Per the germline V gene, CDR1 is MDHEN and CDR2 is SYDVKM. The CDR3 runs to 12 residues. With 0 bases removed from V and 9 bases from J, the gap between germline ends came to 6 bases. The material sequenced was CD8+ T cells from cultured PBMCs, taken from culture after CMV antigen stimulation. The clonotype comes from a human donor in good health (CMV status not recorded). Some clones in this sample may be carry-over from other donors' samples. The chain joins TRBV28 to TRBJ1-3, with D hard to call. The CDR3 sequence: CASSLWGSTIYF. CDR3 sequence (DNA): TGTGCCAGCAGTTTATGGGGGAGCACCATATATTTT.